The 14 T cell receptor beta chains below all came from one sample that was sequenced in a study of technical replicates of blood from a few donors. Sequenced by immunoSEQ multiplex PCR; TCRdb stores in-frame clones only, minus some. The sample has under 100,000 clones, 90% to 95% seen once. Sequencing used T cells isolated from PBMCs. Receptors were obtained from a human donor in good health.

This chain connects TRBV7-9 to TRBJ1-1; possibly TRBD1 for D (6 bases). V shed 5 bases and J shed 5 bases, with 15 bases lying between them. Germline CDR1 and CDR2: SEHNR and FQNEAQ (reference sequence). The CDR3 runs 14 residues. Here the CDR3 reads CASSPDRMGTEAFF. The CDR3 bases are TGTGCCAGCAGCCCAGACAGGATGGGGACTGAAGCTTTCTTT.

As DNA, the CDR3 is TGTGCCAGCAGCCAATATCTTTCTGATACGCAGTATTTT. This sequence encodes CASSQYLSDTQYF. The chain uses TRBV14 and TRBJ2-3, with D unclear. Germline V lookup: CDR1 SGHDN, CDR2 FVKESK. V was pared by 2 bases and J by 6 bases, with 9 bases between. CDR3 length: 13 amino acids.

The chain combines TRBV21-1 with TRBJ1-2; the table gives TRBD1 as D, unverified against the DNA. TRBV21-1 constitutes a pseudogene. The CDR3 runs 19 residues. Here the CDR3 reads CASSLHYWAWGRVVYGYTF. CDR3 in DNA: TGTGCCAGCAGCCTGCACTACTGGGCTTGGGGCCGGGTGGTCTATGGCTACACCTTC.

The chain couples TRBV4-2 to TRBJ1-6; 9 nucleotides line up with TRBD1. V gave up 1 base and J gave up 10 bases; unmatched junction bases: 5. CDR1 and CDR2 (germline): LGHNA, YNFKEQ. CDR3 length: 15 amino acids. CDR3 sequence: CASSQGTGAGSPLHF. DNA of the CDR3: TGTGCCAGCAGCCAAGGGACAGGGGCTGGGTCACCCCTCCACTTT.

The CDR3 sequence: CASTVRTEQGTEAFF. The CDR3 DNA reads TGTGCCAGCACCGTCCGGACAGAGCAAGGGACTGAAGCTTTCTTT. V gene TRBV5-5 combines with J gene TRBJ1-1, with D possibly TRBD1 on 6 matching bases. V shed 6 bases and J shed 5 bases, with 20 bases lying between them. CDR1 is SGHKS, CDR2 YYEKEE, per germline (reference sequence). The CDR3 is 15 residues long.

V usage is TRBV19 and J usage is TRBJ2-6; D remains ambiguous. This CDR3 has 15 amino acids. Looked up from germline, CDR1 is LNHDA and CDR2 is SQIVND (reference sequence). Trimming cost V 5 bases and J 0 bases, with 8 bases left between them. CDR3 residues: CASSGGGSGANVLTF. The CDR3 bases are TGTGCCAGTAGTGGCGGCGGCTCTGGGGCCAACGTCCTGACTTTC.

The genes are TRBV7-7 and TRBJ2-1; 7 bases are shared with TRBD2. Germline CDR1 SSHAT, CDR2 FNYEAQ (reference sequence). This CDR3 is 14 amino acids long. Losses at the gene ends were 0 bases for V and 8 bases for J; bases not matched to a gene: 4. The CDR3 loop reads CASSLAGGHHEQFF. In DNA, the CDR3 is TGTGCCAGCAGCTTAGCGGGAGGGCACCATGAGCAGTTCTTC. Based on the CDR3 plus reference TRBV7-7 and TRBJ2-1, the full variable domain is GAGVSQSPRYKVTKRGQDVTLRCDPISSHATLYWYQQALGQGPEFLTYFNYEAQPDKSGLPSDRFSAERPEGSISTLTIQRTEQRDSAMYRCASSLAGGHHEQFFGPGTRLTVL.

CDR3 nucleotide sequence: TGTGCCAGCAGCTTTAACCTAGCGGGGGGAGAGCAGTACTTC. It codes for CASSFNLAGGEQYF. The J gene is TRBJ2-7, the V gene TRBV7-2; 11 positions agree with TRBD2. The CDR3 covers 14 residues. Germline-derived CDR1 and CDR2 are SGHTA and FQGNSA. With 3 bases clipped from V and 7 bases from J, the junction kept 5 bases outside the gene matches.

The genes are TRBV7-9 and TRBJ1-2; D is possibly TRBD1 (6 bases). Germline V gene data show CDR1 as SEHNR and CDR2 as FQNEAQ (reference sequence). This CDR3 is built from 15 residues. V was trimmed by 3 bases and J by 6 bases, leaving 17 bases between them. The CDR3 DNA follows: TGTGCCAGCAGCTTTTCAAGGGGGACCATCCATGGCTACACCTTC. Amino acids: CASSFSRGTIHGYTF.

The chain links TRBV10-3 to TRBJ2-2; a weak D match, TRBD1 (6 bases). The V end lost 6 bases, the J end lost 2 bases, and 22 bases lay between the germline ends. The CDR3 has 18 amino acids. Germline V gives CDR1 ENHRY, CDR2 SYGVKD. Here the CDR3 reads CAIRDVQGGLVNTGELFF. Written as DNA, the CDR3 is TGTGCCATCAGGGACGTTCAAGGGGGATTAGTCAACACCGGGGAGCTGTTTTTT.

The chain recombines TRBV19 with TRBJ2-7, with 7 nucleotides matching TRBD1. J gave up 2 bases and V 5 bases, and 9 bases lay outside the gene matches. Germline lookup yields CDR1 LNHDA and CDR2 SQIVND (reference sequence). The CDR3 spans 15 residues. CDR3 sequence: CASSVQGQPAYEQYF. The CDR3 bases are TGTGCCAGTAGTGTCCAGGGACAGCCAGCCTACGAGCAGTACTTC. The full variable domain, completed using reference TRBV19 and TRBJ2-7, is DGGITQSPKYLFRKEGQNVTLSCEQNLNHDAMYWYRQDPGQGLRLIYYSQIVNDFQKGDIAEGYSVSREKKESFPLTVTSAQKNPTAFYLCASSVQGQPAYEQYFGPGTRLTVT.

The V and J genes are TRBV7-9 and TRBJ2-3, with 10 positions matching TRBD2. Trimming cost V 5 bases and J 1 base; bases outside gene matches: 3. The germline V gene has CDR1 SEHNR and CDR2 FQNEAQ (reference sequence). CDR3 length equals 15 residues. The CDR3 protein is CASSPGTSGTDTQYF. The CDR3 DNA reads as TGTGCCAGCAGCCCCGGGACTAGCGGCACAGATACGCAGTATTTT. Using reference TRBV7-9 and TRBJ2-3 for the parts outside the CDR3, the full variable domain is DTGVSQNPRHKITKRGQNVTFRCDPISEHNRLYWYRQTLGQGPEFLTYFQNEAQLEKSRLLSDRFSAERPKGSFSTLEIQRTEQGDSAMYLCASSPGTSGTDTQYFGPGTRLTVL.

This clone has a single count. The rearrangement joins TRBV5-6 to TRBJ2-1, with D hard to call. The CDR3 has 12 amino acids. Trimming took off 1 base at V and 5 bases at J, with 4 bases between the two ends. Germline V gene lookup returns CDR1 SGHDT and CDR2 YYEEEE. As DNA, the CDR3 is TGTGCCAGCAGCTTGCGGGACAATGAGCAGTTCTTC. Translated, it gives CASSLRDNEQFF.

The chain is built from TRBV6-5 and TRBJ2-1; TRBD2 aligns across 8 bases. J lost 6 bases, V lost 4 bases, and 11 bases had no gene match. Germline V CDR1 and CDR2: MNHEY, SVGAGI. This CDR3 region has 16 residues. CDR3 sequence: CASSLLGTSRANEQFF. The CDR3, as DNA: TGTGCCAGCAGTTTACTTGGGACTAGTAGGGCCAATGAGCAGTTCTTC.